Given below is one T cell receptor (beta chain) in context. What it binds is unknown. The data were taken from a study of Ad26.COV2.S vaccination and SARS-CoV-2 variants. The overall study: Donor had been placed in the Ad26.COV2.S arm of the COV1001 trial. In the study, Ad26.COV2.S was injected intramuscularly once, or twice 56 days apart. The study's findings and limits: Vaccinated individuals (as opposed to placebo recipients) had higher spike-specific TCR breadth. TCR breadth and depth analyses may have underestimated total T cell responses.

The protocol was immunoSEQ multiplex PCR, while the TCRdb copy is restricted to in-frame clones and leaves out a portion. The data hold about 680,000 clones, with more than 70% observed a single time. Specified treatment: around 19 received Ad26.COV2.S at low or high dose, single or two shots; 5 received placebo; per-sample allocation not given. Samples analyzed were those drawn on day 63 after the first vaccine or placebo injection. This TCR came from a person between 18 and 59 years old who received the Ad26.COV2.S COVID-19 vaccine or a placebo. Sample: peripheral blood, taken in a trial of Ad26.COV2.S vaccine versus placebo.

CDR3 in amino acids: CASSAGTAVNSPLHF. DNA for the CDR3: TGTGCCAGCAGCGCAGGGACAGCCGTCAATTCACCCCTCCACTTT. The gene calls are TRBV9 and TRBJ1-6; 7 bases line up with TRBD1. V was pared by 3 bases and J by 7 bases, with 7 bases of the junction left unmatched. Per the germline V gene, CDR1 is SGDLS and CDR2 is YYNGEE. This CDR3 has 15 residues.